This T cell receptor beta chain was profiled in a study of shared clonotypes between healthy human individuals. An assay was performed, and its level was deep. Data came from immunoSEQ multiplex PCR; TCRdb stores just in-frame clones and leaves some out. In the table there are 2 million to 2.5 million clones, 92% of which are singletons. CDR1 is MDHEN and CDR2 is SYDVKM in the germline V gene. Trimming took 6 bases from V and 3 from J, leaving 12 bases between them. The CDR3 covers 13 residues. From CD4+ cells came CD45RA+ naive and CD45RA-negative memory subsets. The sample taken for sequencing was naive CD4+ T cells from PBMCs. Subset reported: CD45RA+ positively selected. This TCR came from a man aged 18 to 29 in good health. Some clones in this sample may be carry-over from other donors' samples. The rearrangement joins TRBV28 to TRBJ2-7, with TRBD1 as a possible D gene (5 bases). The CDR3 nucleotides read TGTGCCAGCAGCTTTGAAAGGGGCTACGAGCAGTACTTC. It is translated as CASSFERGYEQYF.